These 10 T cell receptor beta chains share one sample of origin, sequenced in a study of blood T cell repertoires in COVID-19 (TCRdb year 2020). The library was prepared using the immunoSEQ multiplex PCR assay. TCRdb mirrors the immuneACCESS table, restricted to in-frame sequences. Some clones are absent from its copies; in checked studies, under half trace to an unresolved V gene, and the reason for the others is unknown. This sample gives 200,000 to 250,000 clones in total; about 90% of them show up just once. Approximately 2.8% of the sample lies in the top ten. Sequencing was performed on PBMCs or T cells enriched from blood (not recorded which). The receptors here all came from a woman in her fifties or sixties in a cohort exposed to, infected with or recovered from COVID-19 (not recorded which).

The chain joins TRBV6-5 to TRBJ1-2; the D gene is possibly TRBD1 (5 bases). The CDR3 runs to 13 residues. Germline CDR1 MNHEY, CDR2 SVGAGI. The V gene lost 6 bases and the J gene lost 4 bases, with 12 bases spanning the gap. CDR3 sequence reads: CASRTPGGYGYTF. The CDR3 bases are TGTGCCAGCAGGACGCCGGGGGGCTATGGCTACACCTTC.

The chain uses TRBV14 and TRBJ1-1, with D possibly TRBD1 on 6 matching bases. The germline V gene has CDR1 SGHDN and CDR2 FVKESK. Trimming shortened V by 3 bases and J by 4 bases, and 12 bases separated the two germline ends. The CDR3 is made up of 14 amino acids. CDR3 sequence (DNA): TGTGCCAGCAGCCACCGGGGAGGGGGCACTGAAGCTTTCTTT. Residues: CASSHRGGGTEAFF.

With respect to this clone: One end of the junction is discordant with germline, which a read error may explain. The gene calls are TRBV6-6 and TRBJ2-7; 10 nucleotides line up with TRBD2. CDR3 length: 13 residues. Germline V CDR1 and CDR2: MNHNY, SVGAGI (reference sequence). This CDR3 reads CASSHGLADITLF. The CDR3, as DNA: TGTGCCAGCAGTCATGGACTAGCGGATATAACCCTCTTC.

The CDR3 sequence is CASSQGQGRNTIYF. CDR3 DNA: TGTGCCAGCAGTCAAGGACAGGGTCGGAACACCATATATTTT. V is TRBV5-8 and J is TRBJ1-3; 8 bases map to TRBD1. V lost 5 bases, J lost 7 bases, and 8 bases stayed unmatched. Germline V lookup: CDR1 SGHTS, CDR2 YDEGEE. The CDR3 totals 14 residues.

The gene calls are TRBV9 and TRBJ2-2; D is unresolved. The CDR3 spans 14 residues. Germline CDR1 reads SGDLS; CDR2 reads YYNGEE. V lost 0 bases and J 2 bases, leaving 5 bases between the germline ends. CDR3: CASSVEHNTGELFF. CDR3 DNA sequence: TGTGCCAGCAGCGTAGAACATAACACCGGGGAGCTGTTTTTT.

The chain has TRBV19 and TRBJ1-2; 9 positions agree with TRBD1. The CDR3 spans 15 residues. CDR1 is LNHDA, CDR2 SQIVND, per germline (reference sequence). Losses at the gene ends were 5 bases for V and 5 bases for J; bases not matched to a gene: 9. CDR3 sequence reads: CASSPGQGRWYGYTF. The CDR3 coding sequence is TGTGCCAGTAGTCCAGGACAGGGGCGATGGTATGGCTACACCTTC. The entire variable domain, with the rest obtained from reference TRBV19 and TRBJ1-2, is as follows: DGGITQSPKYLFRKEGQNVTLSCEQNLNHDAMYWYRQDPGQGLRLIYYSQIVNDFQKGDIAEGYSVSREKKESFPLTVTSAQKNPTAFYLCASSPGQGRWYGYTFGSGTRLTVV.

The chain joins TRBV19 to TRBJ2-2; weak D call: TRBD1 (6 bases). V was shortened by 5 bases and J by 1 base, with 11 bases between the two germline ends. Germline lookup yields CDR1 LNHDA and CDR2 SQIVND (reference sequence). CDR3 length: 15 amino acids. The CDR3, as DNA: TGTGCCAGTAGTGTTACACAGGGGAACACCGGGGAGCTGTTTTTT. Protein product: CASSVTQGNTGELFF.

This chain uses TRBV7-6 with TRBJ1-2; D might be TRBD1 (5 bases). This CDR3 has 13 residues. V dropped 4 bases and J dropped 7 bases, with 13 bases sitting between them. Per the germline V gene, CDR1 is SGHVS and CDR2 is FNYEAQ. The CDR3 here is CASSSAPQGGYTF. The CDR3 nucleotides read TGTGCCAGCAGCTCCGCGCCCCAGGGTGGCTACACCTTC.

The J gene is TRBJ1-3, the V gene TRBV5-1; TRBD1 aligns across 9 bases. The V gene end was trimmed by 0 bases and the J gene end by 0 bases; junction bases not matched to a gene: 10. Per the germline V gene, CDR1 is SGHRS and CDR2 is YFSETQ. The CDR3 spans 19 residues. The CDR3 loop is CASSLGYGDRAFSGNTIYF. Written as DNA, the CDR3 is TGCGCCAGCAGCTTGGGGTACGGGGACAGGGCTTTCTCTGGAAACACCATATATTTT.

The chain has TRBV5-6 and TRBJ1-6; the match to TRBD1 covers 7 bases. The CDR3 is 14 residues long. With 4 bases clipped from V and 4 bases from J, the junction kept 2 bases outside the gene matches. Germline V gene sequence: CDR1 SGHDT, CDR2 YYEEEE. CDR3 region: CASSGTVYNSPLHF. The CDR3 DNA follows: TGTGCCAGCAGCGGGACAGTTTATAATTCACCCCTCCACTTT.